The 17 T cell receptor beta chains below were found in one sample sequenced in a study of CD8 T cells in ankylosing spondylitis. Study-wide results and caveats: There was a TCR beta motif, made of roughly eight highly homologous variants, that appeared characteristic of ankylosing spondylitis blood.

One entry per CDR3 protein, called by TCRdb with MiXCR from the 5' RACE reads. Of approximately 220,000 distinct CDR3 sequences listed, about 17% were seen once; the top ten hold about 39%. No cognate antigen is known for these TCRs. Source material: blood, either unsorted or a sorted T cell fraction (not recorded which). These receptors were collected from a male donor with ankylosing spondylitis.

The chain couples TRBV6-2 or TRBV6-3 to TRBJ1-2; D uncertain. Germline lookup yields CDR1 MNHEY and CDR2 SVGEGT. This CDR3 contains 15 residues. Trimming stripped 2 bases from V and 2 bases from J, with 12 bases between. DNA of the CDR3: TGTGCCAGCAGTTACGGGGTGAAGGCAAACTATGGCTACACCTTC. Protein: CASSYGVKANYGYTF.

The rearrangement links TRBV4-2 to TRBJ2-7; 11 positions agree with TRBD2. Per the germline V gene, CDR1 is LGHNA and CDR2 is YNFKEQ. The CDR3 length is 16 residues. Trimming at V came to 3 bases and at J to 3 bases, leaving 7 bases not matched to a gene. CDR3 sequence (DNA): TGTGCCAGCAGCCAGGATTCTACTAGCGGGGGCTACGAGCAGTACTTC. Translating gives CASSQDSTSGGYEQYF.

This clonotype has just a few counts. The chain recombines TRBV4-3 with TRBJ2-3, with D hard to call. Trimming left V 0 bases short and J 4 bases short, with 11 bases between. Per the germline V gene, CDR1 is LGHNA and CDR2 is YSLEER. The CDR3 is 15 residues long. The chain's CDR3 is CASSQDAARADTQYF. CDR3 coding DNA: TGCGCCAGCAGCCAAGATGCGGCAAGGGCAGATACGCAGTATTTT.

This clonotype showed up many times. The chain links TRBV10-1 to TRBJ2-3; D ambiguous. V lost 3 bases to trimming and J lost 2 bases, with 12 bases between them. The CDR3 length is 15 residues. CDR1 and CDR2 (germline): WNHNN, SYGVQD (reference sequence). CDR3 DNA sequence: TGCGCCAGCAGTGATGGTACTACCATCACAGATACGCAGTATTTT. This encodes CASSDGTTITDTQYF.

In DNA form, the CDR3 reads TGTGCCAGCACGGGACTAGCGGGAGGAGATACGCAGTATTTT. As protein: CASTGLAGGDTQYF. This sequence joins TRBV12-3 or TRBV12-4 and TRBJ2-3; 15 bases agree with TRBD2. V dropped 7 bases and J dropped 5; count of bases not matched to a gene: 1. This CDR3 is built from 14 residues.

The chain links TRBV15 to TRBJ2-1; the match to TRBD1 covers 8 bases. The CDR3 runs 14 residues. Germline V CDR1 and CDR2: LNHNV, YYDKDF (reference sequence). The V gene end was trimmed by 3 bases and the J gene end by 3 bases; junction bases not matched to a gene: 1. CDR3 sequence reads: CATSSGTGYNEQFF. The CDR3 DNA is TGTGCCACCAGCAGCGGGACAGGCTACAATGAGCAGTTCTTC.

This clonotype has ten or more counts. The chain carries TRBV7-8 and TRBJ1-3, with D possibly being TRBD1 (5 bases). The CDR3 spans 16 residues. Trimming took 1 base from V and 0 from J, leaving 10 bases between them. The germline gives CDR1 SGHVS, CDR2 FQNEAQ. DNA of the CDR3: TGTGCCAGCAGCTTAGGGGGCTCCGGCTCTGGAAACACCATATATTTT. Protein product: CASSLGGSGSGNTIYF.

This clonotype was seen a handful of times. CDR3 sequence: CASSPPAGLGYTF. CDR3 bases: TGTGCCAGCAGCCCTCCGGCAGGGCTGGGCTACACCTTC. The V call is TRBV7-9, the J call TRBJ1-2, with D tentatively TRBD1 (5 bases). Germline CDR1 SEHNR, CDR2 FQNEAQ (reference sequence). The CDR3 extends over 13 amino acids. V lost 5 bases and J 8 bases, leaving 15 bases between the germline ends.

The chain joins TRBV11-2 to TRBJ2-1, with 8 positions matching TRBD2. The CDR3 consists of 19 residues. V gave up 4 bases and J gave up 0 bases; unmatched junction bases: 14. CDR1 is SGHAT and CDR2 is FQNNGV in the germline V gene. The CDR3 spells CASSSFGRGAKSSYNEQFF. The CDR3, as DNA: TGTGCCAGCAGCTCCTTCGGGCGGGGGGCAAAAAGCTCCTACAATGAGCAGTTCTTC.

In its sample, this clonotype was seen many times. The chain combines TRBV4-2 with TRBJ2-2; D remains unclear. Germline V gene data show CDR1 as LGHNA and CDR2 as YNFKEQ. Trimming removed 7 bases at V and 4 bases at J, with 13 bases between. The CDR3 spans 14 residues. CDR3 in DNA: TGTGCCAGCAACCTAGACCAGGTCACCGGGGAGCTGTTTTTT. Translated, it gives CASNLDQVTGELFF.

The V gene is TRBV12-3 or TRBV12-4, the J gene TRBJ2-2; 16 nucleotides align to TRBD2. V gave up 5 bases and J gave up 0 bases; unmatched junction bases: 9. This CDR3 comprises 20 residues. DNA for the CDR3: TGTGCCAGCAGTCTACCAGGGACTAGCGGGAGGGGTCCGAACACCGGGGAGCTGTTTTTT. Protein: CASSLPGTSGRGPNTGELFF.

This chain joins TRBV15 and TRBJ2-7; no definite D call. The germline CDR1 and CDR2 sequences are LNHNV and YYDKDF (reference sequence). The CDR3 has 15 amino acids. Between the trimmed V and J ends, which lost 5 bases and 5 bases, there was a span of 19 bases. The CDR3 sequence is CATSPQLNSPHEQYF. The CDR3 nucleotides are TGTGCCACCAGCCCCCAACTAAACTCGCCCCACGAGCAGTACTTC.

This clonotype was observed at least ten times. The chain uses TRBV4-1 and TRBJ1-1, with a weak D call TRBD1 (6 bases). Germline V gene data show CDR1 as MGHRA and CDR2 as YSYEKL. The V end lost 0 bases, the J end lost 0 bases, and 17 bases lay between the germline ends. The CDR3 runs 18 residues. The CDR3 coding sequence is TGCGCCAGCAGCCAAGAAGGGGGATTTTCCCTCATGAACACTGAAGCTTTCTTT. Translation: CASSQEGGFSLMNTEAFF.

V usage is TRBV11-3 and J usage is TRBJ2-7, with D tentatively TRBD2 (5 bases). CDR1 SGHNT and CDR2 YENEEA come from the germline V gene. The CDR3 has 17 residues. V was cut by 2 bases and J by 3 bases, with 20 bases left in between. CDR3 amino acids: CASSLLSGGLSDYEQYF. The CDR3 coding sequence is TGTGCCAGCAGCTTATTGTCTGGAGGTCTGTCCGACTACGAGCAGTACTTC.

This chain joins TRBV12-3 or TRBV12-4 and TRBJ1-6; the D is unclear. Trimming removed 3 bases from V and 6 bases from J, with 15 bases in between. The CDR3 has 16 amino acids. The chain's CDR3 is CASSLWAVSGNSPLHF. The CDR3 DNA reads TGTGCCAGCAGTTTGTGGGCGGTGTCGGGTAATTCACCCCTCCACTTT.

This chain links TRBV12-3 or TRBV12-4 with TRBJ1-1; D call uncertain. There are 15 residues in the CDR3. V was cut by 1 base and J by 2 bases, with 11 bases left in between. For the CDR3, the DNA is TGTGCCAGCAGTTTAGAGGCGGCGGGTAACACTGAAGCTTTCTTT. This codes for CASSLEAAGNTEAFF.

The chain links TRBV6-1 to TRBJ2-1, with 9 positions matching TRBD2. Germline-derived CDR1 and CDR2 are MNHNS and SASEGT. There are 13 residues in the CDR3. J lost 3 bases, V lost 8 bases, and 2 bases had no gene match. The CDR3 protein is CASGLASYNEQFF. The CDR3 nucleotides are TGTGCCAGCGGACTAGCGAGCTACAATGAGCAGTTCTTC.